This T cell receptor (beta chain) was identified during a study of neoadjuvant anti-PD-1 for oral cavity cancer. The CDR3 sequence is 16 residues long. The germline V gene encodes CDR1 PRHDT and CDR2 FYEKMQ (reference sequence). Trimming at V came to 5 bases and at J to 0 bases, leaving 10 bases not matched to a gene. Time point here: after neoadjuvant nivolumab, at surgical resection. Cohort: HPV-negative, locally advanced oral cavity squamous cell carcinoma patients. Produced via immunoSEQ multiplex PCR; TCRdb's table is partial and in-frame only. The top ten hold under 45% of the sample, which has some 15,000 clones, under 40% seen once.

The sample consisted of tumor tissue, taken after nivolumab (anti-PD-1) treatment. The chain uses TRBV13 and TRBJ2-7, with TRBD2 identical over 7 bases. The TCR comes from a person aged 35-79 years with oral cavity squamous cell carcinoma. CDR3 nucleotides: TGTGCCAGCAGCCTCGGTGTAGCGGGCCGCTCCTACGAGCAGTACTTC. Translation gives CASSLGVAGRSYEQYF.